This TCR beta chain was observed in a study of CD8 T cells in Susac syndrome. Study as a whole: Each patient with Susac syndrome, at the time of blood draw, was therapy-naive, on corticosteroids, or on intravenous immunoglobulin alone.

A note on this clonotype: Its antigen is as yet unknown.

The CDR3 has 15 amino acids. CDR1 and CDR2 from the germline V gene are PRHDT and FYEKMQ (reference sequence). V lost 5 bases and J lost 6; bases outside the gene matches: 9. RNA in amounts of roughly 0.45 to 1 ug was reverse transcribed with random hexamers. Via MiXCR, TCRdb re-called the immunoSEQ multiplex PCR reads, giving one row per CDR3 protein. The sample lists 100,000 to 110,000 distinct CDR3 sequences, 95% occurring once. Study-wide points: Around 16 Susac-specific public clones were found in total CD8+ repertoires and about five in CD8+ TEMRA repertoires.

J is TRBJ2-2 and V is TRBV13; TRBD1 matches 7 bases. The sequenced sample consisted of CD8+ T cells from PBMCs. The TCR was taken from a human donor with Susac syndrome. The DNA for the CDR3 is TGTGCCAGCAGCCTAGAAGGGGGCTATCCCGGGGAGCTGTTTTTT. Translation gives CASSLEGGYPGELFF.